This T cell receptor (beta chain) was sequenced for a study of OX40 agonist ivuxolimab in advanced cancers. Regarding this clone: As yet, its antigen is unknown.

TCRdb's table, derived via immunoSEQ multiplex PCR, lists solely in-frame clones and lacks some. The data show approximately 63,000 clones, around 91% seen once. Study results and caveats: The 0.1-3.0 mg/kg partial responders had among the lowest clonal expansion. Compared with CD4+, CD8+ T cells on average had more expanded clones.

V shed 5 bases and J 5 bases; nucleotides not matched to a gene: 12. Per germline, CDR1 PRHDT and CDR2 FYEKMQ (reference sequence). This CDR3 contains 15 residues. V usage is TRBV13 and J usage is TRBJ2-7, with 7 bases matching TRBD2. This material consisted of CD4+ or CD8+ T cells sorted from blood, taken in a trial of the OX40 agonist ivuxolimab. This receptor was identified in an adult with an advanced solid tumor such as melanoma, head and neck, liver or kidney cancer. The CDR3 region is CASSISSGPIHEQYF. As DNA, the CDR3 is TGTGCCAGCAGCATCAGTAGCGGGCCCATTCACGAGCAGTACTTC.